A single sample is the source of the 6 T cell receptor beta chains below, sequenced in a study of blood T cell repertoires in COVID-19. Clones were sequenced by immunoSEQ multiplex PCR, and TCRdb holds only the in-frame ones, with some missing. The sample carries 150,000 to 200,000 clones, approximately 86% recorded once. Sequenced sample: peripheral blood. These receptor sequences come from a man in his 60s with acute or convalescent COVID-19.

This rearrangement joins TRBV29-1 to TRBJ2-3; TRBD2 might be the D (6 bases). V shed 6 bases and J shed 1 base, with 14 bases lying between them. Germline values: CDR1 SQVTM, CDR2 ANQGSEA. The CDR3 length is 14 residues. The CDR3, as DNA: TGCAGCGTCGTTGCGGGATGGGGCACAGATACGCAGTATTTT. Its protein is CSVVAGWGTDTQYF.

The chain links TRBV4-1 to TRBJ2-7; no reliable D call. The V and J ends lost 1 base and 1 base respectively, with 14 bases between them. Germline-derived CDR1 and CDR2 are MGHRA and YSYEKL. The CDR3 loop spans 16 amino acids. DNA for the CDR3: TGCGCCAGCAGCCAAGGAGTGATCCCCCAATCCTACGAGCAGTACTTC. This gives the protein CASSQGVIPQSYEQYF.

The J gene is TRBJ1-1, the V gene TRBV29-1; 9 nucleotides agree with TRBD1. The CDR3 runs to 14 residues. V trimming: 7 bases; J trimming: 1 base; junction bases outside the gene matches: 7. Per germline, CDR1 SQVTM and CDR2 ANQGSEA. The CDR3 coding sequence is TGCAGCGCCAAAACGGGACAGGGGAACACTGAAGCTTTCTTT. It translates to CSAKTGQGNTEAFF.

The CDR3 DNA is TGCGCCAGCAGCCTAGGACTAGCGGGGAATTACAATGAGCAGTTCTTC. This codes for CASSLGLAGNYNEQFF. The rearrangement links TRBV4-1 to TRBJ2-1; 12 positions agree with TRBD2. The CDR3 runs 16 residues. After removal of 4 bases from V and 4 bases from J, the junction contained 5 bases not matched to a gene. Germline V gene data show CDR1 as MGHRA and CDR2 as YSYEKL.

In regard to this clone: The sample carries other DNA sequences with the same CDR3. CDR3 DNA sequence: TGCGCCAGCAGCTTGACAGGGGTTAGCAATCAGCCCCAGCATTTT. It encodes CASSLTGVSNQPQHF. The genes are TRBV5-1 and TRBJ1-5, with 7 nucleotides matching TRBD1. CDR1 and CDR2 (germline): SGHRS, YFSETQ. The CDR3 runs 15 residues. V shed 1 base, J shed 0 bases, and the junction held 1 base outside the gene matches.

This chain links TRBV7-9 with TRBJ1-1; 8 bases fit TRBD1. This CDR3 has 14 residues. Germline CDR1 and CDR2: SEHNR and FQNEAQ (reference sequence). Losses at the gene ends were 5 bases for V and 3 bases for J; bases not matched to a gene: 5. CDR3 sequence reads: CASSRGQGHTEAFF. As DNA, the CDR3 is TGTGCCAGCAGCCGCGGACAGGGTCACACTGAAGCTTTCTTT.